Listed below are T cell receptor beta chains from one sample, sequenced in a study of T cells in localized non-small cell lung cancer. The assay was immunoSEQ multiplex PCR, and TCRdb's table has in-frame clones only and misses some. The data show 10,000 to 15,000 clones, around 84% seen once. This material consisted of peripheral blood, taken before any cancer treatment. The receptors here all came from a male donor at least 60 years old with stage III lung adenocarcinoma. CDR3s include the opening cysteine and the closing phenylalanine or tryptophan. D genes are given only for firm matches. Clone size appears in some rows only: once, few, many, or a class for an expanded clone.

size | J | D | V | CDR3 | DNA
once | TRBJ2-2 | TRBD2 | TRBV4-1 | CASSLPRNSGGESTGELFF | TGCGCCAGCAGCCTGCCTAGGAATAGCGGGGGAGAAAGTACTGGGGAGCTGTTTTTT
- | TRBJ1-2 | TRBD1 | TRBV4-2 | CASSQDLPGGHGYTF | TGTGCCAGCAGCCAAGATCTTCCAGGGGGCCATGGCTACACCTTC
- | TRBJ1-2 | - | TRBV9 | CASSGAGPHNYGYTF | TGTGCCAGCAGCGGTGCGGGGCCTCATAACTATGGCTACACCTTC
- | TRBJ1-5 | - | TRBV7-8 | CASSLYTGEPQHF | TGTGCCAGCAGCTTATATACGGGGGAGCCCCAGCATTTT
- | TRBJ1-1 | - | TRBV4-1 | CASSQVDEAFF | TGCGCCAGCAGCCAAGTTGATGAAGCTTTCTTT
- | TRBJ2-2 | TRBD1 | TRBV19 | CASSPRRQGANTGELFF | TGTGCCAGTAGTCCCCGACGACAGGGCGCGAACACCGGGGAGCTGTTTTTT
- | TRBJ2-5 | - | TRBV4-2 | CASSQDFAAGQETQYF | TGTGCCAGCAGCCAAGATTTTGCGGCAGGCCAAGAGACCCAGTACTTC
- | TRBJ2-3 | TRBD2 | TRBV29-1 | CSVVGLSGGTDTQYF | TGCAGCGTTGTCGGCCTTAGCGGGGGCACAGATACGCAGTATTTT
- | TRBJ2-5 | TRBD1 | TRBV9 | CASSVEGTGEETQYF | TGTGCCAGCAGCGTAGAGGGGACAGGGGAAGAGACCCAGTACTTC
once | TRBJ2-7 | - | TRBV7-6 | CASSPQGGATYEQYF | TGTGCCAGCAGCCCACAAGGGGGGGCGACCTACGAGCAGTACTTC
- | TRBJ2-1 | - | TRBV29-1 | CSVEGGDNEQFF | TGCAGCGTTGAAGGCGGGGACAATGAGCAGTTCTTC
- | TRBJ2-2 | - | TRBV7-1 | CASSLGRGELFF | TGTGCCAGCAGCTTGGGCAGAGGGGAGCTGTTTTTT
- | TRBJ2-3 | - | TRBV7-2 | CASSSQSYTQYF | TGTGCCAGCAGTTCACAGAGCTATACGCAGTATTTT
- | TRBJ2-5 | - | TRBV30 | CAWRGRGGETQYF | TGTGCCTGGAGAGGAAGGGGCGGGGAGACCCAGTACTTC
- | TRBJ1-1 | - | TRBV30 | CAWSRKMNTEAFF | TGTGCCTGGTCCCGAAAAATGAACACTGAAGCTTTCTTT
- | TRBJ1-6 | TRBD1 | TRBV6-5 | CASSWTGENSPLHF | TGTGCCAGCAGCTGGACAGGCGAGAATTCACCCCTCCACTTT
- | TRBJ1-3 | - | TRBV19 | CASSIGEDGNTIYF | TGTGCCAGTAGTATTGGCGAGGATGGAAACACCATATATTTT
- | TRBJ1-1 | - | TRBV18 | CASSPHPGNTEAFF | TGTGCCAGCTCACCACACCCAGGGAACACTGAAGCTTTCTTT
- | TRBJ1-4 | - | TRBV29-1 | CSVVSGSQREKLFF | TGCAGCGTTGTCTCAGGGTCCCAAAGGGAAAAACTGTTTTTT